What follows are 9 T cell receptor beta chains derived from one specimen sequenced in a study of blood T cells in healthy people across ages. Sample-barcoded 5' priming and a J-beta primer mix drove a second PCR of about 6 to 12 cycles. In TCRdb, the 5' RACE reads were re-called with MiXCR into one record per CDR3 protein. The sample has about 1.6 million distinct CDR3 sequences; roughly 32% are singletons. The sequencing input was blood. These receptors were collected from a woman in her twenties or thirties in good health.

This clonotype came up a few times. The V gene is TRBV5-1, the J gene TRBJ2-1; D unresolved. Trimming took off 0 bases at V and 0 bases at J, with 10 bases between the two ends. Germline CDR1 SGHRS, CDR2 YFSETQ. The CDR3 runs to 16 residues. CDR3 region: CASSLDVVSSYNEQFF. The CDR3 nucleotides read TGCGCCAGCAGCTTGGATGTGGTCAGCTCCTACAATGAGCAGTTCTTC.

This clonotype turned up a few times. The genes are TRBV4-1 and TRBJ2-1; D tentatively reads TRBD1 or TRBD2 (6 bases each). CDR3 length: 16 residues. V lost 1 base and J lost 7, with 17 bases in between. Looked up from germline, CDR1 is MGHRA and CDR2 is YSYEKL. CDR3 DNA: TGCGCCAGCAGCCAAGGGAGCCAGGGGAGGTGGAATGAGCAGTTCTTC. Translating gives CASSQGSQGRWNEQFF.

This clonotype was detected a few times. This chain links TRBV12-3 or TRBV12-4 with TRBJ2-2; no reliable D call. Trimming took off 3 bases at V and 0 bases at J, with 8 bases between the two ends. This CDR3 region has 15 residues. DNA of the CDR3: TGTGCCAGCAGTTTTACAGACCCGAACACCGGGGAGCTGTTTTTT. Translation gives CASSFTDPNTGELFF.

The count of this clonotype is one. V and J are TRBV4-1 and TRBJ2-3, with a tentative D call TRBD2 (5 bases). The CDR3 has 16 residues. Trimming stripped 0 bases from V and 6 bases from J, with 16 bases between. Per the germline V gene, CDR1 is MGHRA and CDR2 is YSYEKL. The CDR3 protein is CASSQDIAGRTDTQYF. The CDR3 DNA follows: TGCGCCAGCAGCCAAGATATTGCGGGCCGGACCGATACGCAGTATTTT.

This clonotype was observed a few times. A junction end diverges from the germline sequence, so it may reflect a read error. The chain has TRBV5-5 and TRBJ2-5; D assignment may be TRBD1 or TRBD2 (5 bases each). This CDR3 is built from 16 residues. Germline CDR1 SGHKS, CDR2 YYEKEE (reference sequence). CDR3 nucleotides: TGTACCAGCAGCTCCTTACCGGGGACGCCGGGGGAGACCCAGTACTTC. This translates into CTSSSLPGTPGETQYF.

This clonotype was picked up a small number of times. The J gene is TRBJ2-5, the V gene TRBV9; weak D call: TRBD2 (5 bases). The closer fit of TRBJ2-7 to the DNA end suggests the J call may be wrong. This CDR3 spans 19 amino acids. Germline loops: CDR1 SGDLS, CDR2 YYNGEE. The CDR3: CASSVAQAVMGSIVYEQYF. The CDR3 coding sequence is TGTGCCAGCAGCGTAGCCCAAGCTGTGATGGGGAGTATCGTCTACGAGCAGTACTTC.

This clonotype was detected ten times or more. The J gene is TRBJ2-3, the V gene TRBV6-6; 8 nucleotides align to TRBD1. J gave up 5 bases and V 5 bases, and 12 bases lay outside the gene matches. The CDR3 has 16 residues. Germline CDR1 is MNHNY and CDR2 is SVGAGI (reference sequence). The DNA of the CDR3 is TGTGCCAGCAGTCCCTACAGACAGGGGATAGGAGATACGCAGTATTTT. It specifies CASSPYRQGIGDTQYF.

The chain has TRBV12-3 or TRBV12-4 and TRBJ2-3; 8 bases agree with TRBD1. The CDR3 covers 14 residues. Unmatched junction bases numbered 7, after V lost 6 bases and J lost 5 bases. The CDR3 DNA follows: TGTGCCAGCAGCCCGACAGGGGATAGAGATACGCAGTATTTT. Residues: CASSPTGDRDTQYF.

CDR3 loop: CASSQGPTDSSTEAFF. CDR3 coding DNA: TGCGCCAGCAGCCAAGGGCCTACTGATTCGAGCACTGAAGCTTTCTTT. This chain connects TRBV4-1 to TRBJ1-1, with D unresolved. Germline V gene data show CDR1 as MGHRA and CDR2 as YSYEKL. V was cut by 1 base and J by 4 bases, with 16 bases left in between. The CDR3 is made up of 16 amino acids.